Shown below are 10 T cell receptor beta chains from a single sample sequenced in a study of OX40 agonist ivuxolimab in advanced cancers. Generated by immunoSEQ multiplex PCR, the TCRdb table keeps only in-frame clones and is missing some. This table holds around 39,000 clones, approximately 72% found once. Sequenced here: CD4+ or CD8+ T cells sorted from blood, sampled in a trial of the OX40 agonist ivuxolimab. The receptors were sampled from an adult with an advanced solid tumor such as melanoma, head and neck, liver or kidney cancer.

The chain joins TRBV6-5 to TRBJ1-1; 7 bases are a match to TRBD1. This CDR3 comprises 15 residues. The junction had 8 bases not matched to a gene; V was cut back by 4 bases and J by 3 bases. Germline values: CDR1 MNHEY, CDR2 SVGAGI. CDR3 DNA: TGTGCCAGCAGTTCACCGAGGGACAGCCACACTGAAGCTTTCTTT. Translating it yields CASSSPRDSHTEAFF.

The chain recombines TRBV9 with TRBJ1-3; 11 bases are a match to TRBD1. Germline V gene data show CDR1 as SGDLS and CDR2 as YYNGEE. The V segment lost 4 bases and the J segment 2 bases; nucleotides outside the gene matches: 5. The CDR3 extends over 16 amino acids. CDR3 loop: CASSSRTGGAGNTIYF. In DNA form, the CDR3 reads TGTGCCAGCAGCTCTAGGACAGGGGGCGCTGGAAACACCATATATTTT.

The V gene is TRBV6-5, the J gene TRBJ2-7, with D possibly matching TRBD2 (5 bases). The CDR3 totals 15 residues. Germline CDR1 and CDR2: MNHEY and SVGAGI. V was trimmed by 3 bases and J by 7 bases, leaving 19 bases between them. The CDR3 sequence: CASSYEGRTLGEQYF. The CDR3 DNA reads as TGTGCCAGCAGTTATGAGGGCAGAACGTTAGGGGAGCAGTACTTC.

The V gene is TRBV7-6, the J gene TRBJ2-7; the D gene is possibly TRBD1 (6 bases). Germline loops: CDR1 SGHVS, CDR2 FNYEAQ. The CDR3 is made up of 13 amino acids. V dropped 5 bases and J dropped 3 bases, with 11 bases sitting between them. DNA for the CDR3: TGTGCCAGCAGCCCGGTAGGGGGCTACGAGCAGTACTTC. It translates to CASSPVGGYEQYF.

J is TRBJ1-1 and V is TRBV12-5; D gene uncertain. CDR3 size: 14 residues. CDR1 is LGHNT, CDR2 FRNRAP, per germline. V was pared by 2 bases and J by 0 bases, with 7 bases between. The CDR3 loop is CASGLWQMNTEAFF. CDR3 bases: TGTGCTAGTGGTTTGTGGCAGATGAACACTGAAGCTTTCTTT.

The chain joins TRBV2 to TRBJ2-5; unclear D gene. The J call is in doubt because the DNA end fits TRBJ2-7 better. CDR1 is SNHLY, CDR2 FYNNEI, per germline. This CDR3 is 15 amino acids long. The CDR3 region is CASSESAAPEHEQYF. The CDR3 DNA reads as TGTGCCAGCAGTGAATCTGCGGCGCCAGAGCACGAGCAGTACTTC.

The chain carries TRBV5-6 and TRBJ2-5; D gene uncertain. Trimming pared 7 bases from V and 3 bases from J, leaving 16 bases between. This CDR3 contains 14 residues. The germline CDR1 and CDR2 sequences are SGHDT and YYEEEE. CDR3 sequence (DNA): TGTGCCAGCGTCCTGGCAGGCGTCAAAGAGACCCAGTACTTC. Translation gives CASVLAGVKETQYF.

In this sample, this clone turned up once. The chain carries TRBV11-3 and TRBJ2-7; no clear D. The V gene lost 1 base and the J gene lost 6 bases, with 10 bases spanning the gap. The CDR3 loop spans 13 amino acids. Germline-derived CDR1 and CDR2 are SGHNT and YENEEA. The CDR3 DNA reads as TGTGCCAGCAGCTTAGTCCGGCGAGGCGAGCAGTACTTC. Translating gives CASSLVRRGEQYF.

The genes are TRBV18 and TRBJ2-1; TRBD1 might be the D (5 bases). CDR3 length equals 13 residues. Germline V CDR1 and CDR2: KGHSH, LQKENI. V was cut by 6 bases and J by 6 bases, with 12 bases left in between. DNA for the CDR3: TGTGCCAGCTCCCACGACAGTCGCAATGAGCAGTTCTTC. It translates to CASSHDSRNEQFF.

The chain is built from TRBV18 and TRBJ2-7; tentative D call: TRBD2 (5 bases). V was clipped by 2 bases and J by 5 bases, with 16 bases between them. The CDR3 has 15 residues. Germline V gene sequence: CDR1 KGHSH, CDR2 LQKENI. The chain's CDR3 is CASSPSRGSGDEQYF. CDR3 in DNA: TGTGCCAGCTCACCATCCCGTGGGAGCGGCGACGAGCAGTACTTC. Full variable domain (outside the CDR3, taken from reference TRBV18 and TRBJ2-7): NAGVMQNPRHLVRRRGQEARLRCSPMKGHSHVYWYRQLPEEGLKFMVYLQKENIIDESGMPKERFSAEFPKEGPSILRIQQVVRGDSAAYFCASSPSRGSGDEQYFGPGTRLTVT.